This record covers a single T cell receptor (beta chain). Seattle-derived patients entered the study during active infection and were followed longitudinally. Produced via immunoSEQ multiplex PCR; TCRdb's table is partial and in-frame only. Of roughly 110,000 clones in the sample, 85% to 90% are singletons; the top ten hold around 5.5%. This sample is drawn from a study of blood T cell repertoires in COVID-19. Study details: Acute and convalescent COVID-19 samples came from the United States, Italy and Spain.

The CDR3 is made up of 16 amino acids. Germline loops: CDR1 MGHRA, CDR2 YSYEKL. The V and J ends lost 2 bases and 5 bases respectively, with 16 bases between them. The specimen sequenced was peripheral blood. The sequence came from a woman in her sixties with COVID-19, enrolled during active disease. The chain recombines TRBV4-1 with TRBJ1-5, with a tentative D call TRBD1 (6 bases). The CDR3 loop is CASSQMAGVKDQPQHF. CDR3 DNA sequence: TGCGCCAGCAGCCAAATGGCAGGGGTTAAAGATCAGCCCCAGCATTTT.